Following are 8 T cell receptor beta chains from one sample sequenced in a study of control samples from healthy donors and cancer patients. Profiling relied on immunoSEQ multiplex PCR, and the TCRdb table lists in-frame clones only, not all of them. Among roughly 120,000 clones listed, about 95% were seen once. Sequenced sample: blood. These receptors all stem from a man aged 30-40 years in good health.

This chain links TRBV4-1 with TRBJ1-5; D might be TRBD1 (5 bases). V dropped 6 bases and J dropped 5 bases, with 17 bases sitting between them. Per germline, CDR1 MGHRA and CDR2 YSYEKL. The CDR3 is 15 amino acids. CDR3 amino acids: CASSTIGQGDQPQHF. The CDR3 DNA reads as TGCGCCAGCAGTACAATCGGGCAGGGCGATCAGCCCCAGCATTTT.

The V and J genes are TRBV7-9 and TRBJ1-2; D uncertain. This CDR3 comprises 13 residues. The ends were cut back, 7 bases at V and 1 base at J, with 10 bases in the middle. The germline V gene has CDR1 SEHNR and CDR2 FQNEAQ (reference sequence). CDR3: CASIGQHNYGYTF. CDR3 in DNA: TGTGCCAGCATCGGGCAGCATAACTATGGCTACACCTTC. Drawing the rest from reference TRBV7-9 and TRBJ1-2, the complete variable domain is DTGVSQNPRHKITKRGQNVTFRCDPISEHNRLYWYRQTLGQGPEFLTYFQNEAQLEKSRLLSDRFSAERPKGSFSTLEIQRTEQGDSAMYLCASIGQHNYGYTFGSGTRLTVV.

This rearrangement joins TRBV6-5 to TRBJ1-5; 7 bases fit TRBD1. Germline CDR1 and CDR2: MNHEY and SVGAGI. The CDR3 consists of 13 residues. The J segment lost 6 bases and the V segment lost 10 bases, leaving 9 bases of the junction unmatched. Here the CDR3 DNA reads TGTGCCACCAGAGGGGGCTTAGGTCAGCCCCAGCATTTT. Translated: CATRGGLGQPQHF.

This clone has a handful of counts. J is TRBJ1-3 and V is TRBV9; D unresolved. CDR3 length equals 15 residues. Trimming removed 0 bases at V and 0 bases at J, with 7 bases between. The germline V gene encodes CDR1 SGDLS and CDR2 YYNGEE. CDR3 protein: CASSVAADSGNTIYF. CDR3 in DNA: TGTGCCAGCAGCGTAGCAGCCGACTCTGGAAACACCATATATTTT.

This clone was recorded once. This chain links TRBV6-5 with TRBJ1-6; D remains unclear. Germline CDR1 is MNHEY and CDR2 is SVGAGI. The CDR3 runs 15 residues. The V end was cut by 0 bases, the J end by 6 bases, with 9 bases between. The CDR3 bases are TGTGCCAGCAGTTACTCGGGGTTAAGTAATTCACCCCTCCACTTT. This translates into CASSYSGLSNSPLHF.

The chain combines TRBV25-1 with TRBJ1-6; D possibly corresponds to TRBD1 (5 bases). Trimming took 0 bases from V and 10 from J, leaving 19 bases between them. Germline assignment: CDR1 MGHDK and CDR2 SYGVNS. CDR3 size: 17 residues. The CDR3 nucleotides read TGTGCCAGCAGTGAATACGAATCTGGATTGGGGGAATCACCCCTCCACTTT. Its translation is CASSEYESGLGESPLHF.

The chain combines TRBV5-1 with TRBJ2-5, with D perhaps TRBD2 (5 bases). The CDR3 is 16 residues long. V dropped 7 bases and J dropped 1 base, with 20 bases sitting between them. Per the germline V gene, CDR1 is SGHRS and CDR2 is YFSETQ. The DNA of the CDR3 is TGCGCCAGCGGGCCCACGGGGAAAGGGATCCAAGAGACCCAGTACTTC. Encoded protein: CASGPTGKGIQETQYF.

This chain joins TRBV6-1 and TRBJ1-5, with 7 positions matching TRBD1. Germline V gene data show CDR1 as MNHNS and CDR2 as SASEGT. The CDR3 loop spans 16 amino acids. The ends lost 3 bases at V and 7 bases at J; junction bases unmatched: 12. The CDR3 DNA reads TGTGCCAGCAGTGACTACTCCCTGACAGGGAGGCAGCCCCAGCATTTT. Its translation is CASSDYSLTGRQPQHF.